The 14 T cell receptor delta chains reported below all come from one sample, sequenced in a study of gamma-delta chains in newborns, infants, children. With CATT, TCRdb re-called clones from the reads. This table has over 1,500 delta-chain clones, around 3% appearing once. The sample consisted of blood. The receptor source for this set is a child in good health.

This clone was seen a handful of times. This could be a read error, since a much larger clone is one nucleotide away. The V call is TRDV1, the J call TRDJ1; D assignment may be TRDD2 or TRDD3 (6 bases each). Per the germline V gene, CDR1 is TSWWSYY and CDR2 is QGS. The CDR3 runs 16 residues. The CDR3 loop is CALGDYPFQLGLKLTF. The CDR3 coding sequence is TGTGCTCTTGGGGATTATCCCTTCCAACTGGGCCTTAAACTCACCTTT.

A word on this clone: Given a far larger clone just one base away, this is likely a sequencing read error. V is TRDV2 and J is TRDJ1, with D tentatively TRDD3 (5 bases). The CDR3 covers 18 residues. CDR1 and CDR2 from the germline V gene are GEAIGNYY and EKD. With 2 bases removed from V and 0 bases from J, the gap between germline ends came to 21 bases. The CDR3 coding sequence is TGTGCCTGTGACAACGTGGGGTTGTCTGGGTTGGACACCGATAAACTCATCTTT. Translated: CACDNVGLSGLDTDKLIF.

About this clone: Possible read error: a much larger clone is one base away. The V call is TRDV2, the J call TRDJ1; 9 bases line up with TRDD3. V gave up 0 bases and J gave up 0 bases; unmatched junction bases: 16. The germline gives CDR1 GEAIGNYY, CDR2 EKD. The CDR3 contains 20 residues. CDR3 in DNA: TGTGCCTGTGACACCATGCTGGGGGATCCACCCTTTAAATACACCGATAAACTCATCTTT. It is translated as CACDTMLGDPPFKYTDKLIF.

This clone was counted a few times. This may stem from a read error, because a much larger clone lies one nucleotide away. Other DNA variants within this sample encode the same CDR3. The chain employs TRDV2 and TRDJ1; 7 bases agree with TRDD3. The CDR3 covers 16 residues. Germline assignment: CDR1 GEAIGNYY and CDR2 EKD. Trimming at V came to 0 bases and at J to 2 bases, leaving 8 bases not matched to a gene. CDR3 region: CACDTVGIKSTDKLIF. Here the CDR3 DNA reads TGTGCCTGTGACACCGTGGGGATAAAAAGTACCGATAAACTCATCTTT.

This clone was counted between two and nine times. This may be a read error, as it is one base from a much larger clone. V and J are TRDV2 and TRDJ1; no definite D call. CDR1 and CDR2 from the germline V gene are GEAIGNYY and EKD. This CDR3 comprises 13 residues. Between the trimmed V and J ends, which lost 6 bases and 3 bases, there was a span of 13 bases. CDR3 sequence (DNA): TGTGCCTGTCATGAGATATGCGCCGATAAACTCATCTTT. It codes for CACHEICADKLIF.

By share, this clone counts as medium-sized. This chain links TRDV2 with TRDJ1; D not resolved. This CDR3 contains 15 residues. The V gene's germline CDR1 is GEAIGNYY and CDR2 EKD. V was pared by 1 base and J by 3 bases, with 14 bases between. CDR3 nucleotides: TGTGCCTGTGACACGGTCGGCGGGCTACCCGATAAACTCATCTTT. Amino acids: CACDTVGGLPDKLIF.

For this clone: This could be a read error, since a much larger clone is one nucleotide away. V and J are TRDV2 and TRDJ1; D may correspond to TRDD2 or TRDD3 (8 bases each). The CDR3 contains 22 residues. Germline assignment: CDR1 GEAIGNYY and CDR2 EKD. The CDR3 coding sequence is TGTGCCCGTGAACCACTTCCTACGGCTTATCGTACTGGGGGCGAGTACACCGATAAACTCATCTTT. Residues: CAREPLPTAYRTGGEYTDKLIF.

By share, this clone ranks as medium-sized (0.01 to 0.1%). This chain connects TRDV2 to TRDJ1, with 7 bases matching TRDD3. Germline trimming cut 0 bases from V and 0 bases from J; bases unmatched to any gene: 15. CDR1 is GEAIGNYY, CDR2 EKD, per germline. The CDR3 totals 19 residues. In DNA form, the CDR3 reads TGTGCCTGTGACACCCTACGGGGGATCAAGGGTCCCGACACCGATAAACTCATCTTT. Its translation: CACDTLRGIKGPDTDKLIF.

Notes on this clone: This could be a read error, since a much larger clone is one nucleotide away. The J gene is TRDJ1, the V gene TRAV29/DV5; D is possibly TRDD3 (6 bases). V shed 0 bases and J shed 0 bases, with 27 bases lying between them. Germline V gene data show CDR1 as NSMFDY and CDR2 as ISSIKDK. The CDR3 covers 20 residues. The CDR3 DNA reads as TGTGCAGCAAGCGTGGCCCCCCTCCACCGGGGGACCCTGCACACCGATAAACTCATCTTT. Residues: CAASVAPLHRGTLHTDKLIF.

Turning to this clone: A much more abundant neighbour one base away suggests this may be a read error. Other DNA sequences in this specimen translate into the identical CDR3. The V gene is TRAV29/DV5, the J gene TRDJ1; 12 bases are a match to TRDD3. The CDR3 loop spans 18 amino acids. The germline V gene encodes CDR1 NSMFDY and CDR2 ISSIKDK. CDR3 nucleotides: TGTGCCGCGGCAGGATCGCGTACTGGGGGATACTTTCCCGATAAACTCATCTTT. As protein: CAAAGSRTGGYFPDKLIF.

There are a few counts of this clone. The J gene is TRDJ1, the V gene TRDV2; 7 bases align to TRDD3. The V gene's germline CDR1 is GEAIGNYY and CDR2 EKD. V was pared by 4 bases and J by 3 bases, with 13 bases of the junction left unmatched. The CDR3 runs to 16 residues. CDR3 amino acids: CACEKLGSRGADKLIF. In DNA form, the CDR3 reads TGTGCCTGTGAAAAACTGGGGTCTAGAGGGGCCGATAAACTCATCTTT.

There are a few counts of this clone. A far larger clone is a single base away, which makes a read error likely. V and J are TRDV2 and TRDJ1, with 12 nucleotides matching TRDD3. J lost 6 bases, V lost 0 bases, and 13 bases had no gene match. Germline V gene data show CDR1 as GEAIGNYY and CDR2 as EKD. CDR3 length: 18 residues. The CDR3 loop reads CACDTVTGGYTLENKLIF. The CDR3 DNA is TGTGCCTGTGACACCGTTACTGGGGGATACACCCTAGAAAATAAACTCATCTTT.

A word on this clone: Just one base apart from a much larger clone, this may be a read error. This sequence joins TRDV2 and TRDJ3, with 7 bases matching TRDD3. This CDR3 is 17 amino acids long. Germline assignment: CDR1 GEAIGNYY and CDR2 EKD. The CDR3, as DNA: TGTGCCTGTGACACCGCTGGGGGGATCTGGGACGCCCGACAGATGTTTTTC. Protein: CACDTAGGIWDARQMFF.

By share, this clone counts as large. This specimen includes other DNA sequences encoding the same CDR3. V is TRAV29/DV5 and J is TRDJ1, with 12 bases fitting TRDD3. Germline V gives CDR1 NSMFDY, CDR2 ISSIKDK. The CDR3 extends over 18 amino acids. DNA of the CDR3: TGTGCCGCAGCAGGATCGCGTACTGGGGGATACTTTCCCGATAAACTCATCTTT. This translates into CAAAGSRTGGYFPDKLIF. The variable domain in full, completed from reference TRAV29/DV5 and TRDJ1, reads DQQVKQNSPSLSVQEGRISILNCDYTNSMFDYFLWYKKYPAEGPTFLISISSIKDKNEDGRFTVFLNKSAKHLSLHIVPSQPGDSAVYFCAAAGSRTGGYFPDKLIFGKGTRVTVEP.